The 32 T cell receptor beta chains below come from one sample, sequenced in a study of PD-1 blockade in classical Hodgkin lymphoma. Sample time point: cycle 4 day 1 (C4D1), after 6 weeks of nivolumab. Every patient had relapsed following autologous stem cell transplantation, and cohorts differed in brentuximab vedotin exposure. Magnetic negative selection of thawed PBMCs was the method by which CD4+ T cells were purified. The repertoire was sequenced with immunoSEQ multiplex PCR; TCRdb's copy has only in-frame clones and lacks some. The sample has some 17,000 clones, roughly three quarters seen once. The sample here was CD4+ T cells from blood, taken before the fourth cycle of nivolumab. The source is a human donor with classical Hodgkin lymphoma.

The chain links TRBV5-1 to TRBJ2-3, with D perhaps matching TRBD1 (6 bases). The V gene's germline CDR1 is SGHRS and CDR2 YFSETQ. The CDR3 has 16 amino acids. The ends were cut back, 4 bases at V and 4 bases at J, with 19 bases in the middle. The DNA of the CDR3 is TGCGCCAGCAGCGGGGGCGTGTTTGAGTCCCCAGATACGCAGTATTTT. Protein: CASSGGVFESPDTQYF.

V gene TRBV14 combines with J gene TRBJ1-2; the D gene is possibly TRBD1 (5 bases). Germline values: CDR1 SGHDN, CDR2 FVKESK. Trimming removed 1 base at V and 7 bases at J, with 16 bases between. The CDR3 is made up of 15 amino acids. The CDR3 nucleotides are TGTGCCAGCAGCCAAGCCGGGACCCTACTCGGTGGCTACACCTTC. Residues: CASSQAGTLLGGYTF.

The chain joins TRBV28 to TRBJ1-1; 8 bases agree with TRBD1. CDR1 and CDR2 (germline): MDHEN, SYDVKM. Germline trimming cut 1 base from V and 4 bases from J; bases unmatched to any gene: 2. The CDR3 runs 14 residues. The CDR3 DNA follows: TGTGCCAGCAGTTTATATACAGGGGGCACTGAAGCTTTCTTT. Amino acids: CASSLYTGGTEAFF. Complete variable domain (other parts from reference TRBV28 and TRBJ1-1): DVKVTQSSRYLVKRTGEKVFLECVQDMDHENMFWYRQDPGLGLRLIYFSYDVKMKEKGDIPEGYSVSREKKERFSLILESASTNQTSMYLCASSLYTGGTEAFFGQGTRLTVV.

V usage is TRBV28 and J usage is TRBJ1-3; D remains ambiguous. V lost 5 bases, J lost 0 bases, and 8 bases lay in between. This CDR3 has 14 amino acids. Per germline, CDR1 MDHEN and CDR2 SYDVKM. The CDR3 loop reads CASSQVYSGNTIYF. CDR3 bases: TGTGCCAGCAGTCAGGTATACTCTGGAAACACCATATATTTT.

V and J are TRBV18 and TRBJ2-7; tentatively, D is TRBD2 (6 bases). CDR3 length equals 15 residues. Trimming left V 1 base short and J 5 bases short, with 15 bases between. Germline CDR1 is KGHSH and CDR2 is LQKENI. CDR3 coding DNA: TGTGCCAGCTCACCACTTCAGGGCGGGATCAACGAGCAGTACTTC. It is translated as CASSPLQGGINEQYF.

The chain has TRBV2 and TRBJ2-7; D is tentatively TRBD1 or TRBD2 (5 bases each). The germline gives CDR1 SNHLY, CDR2 FYNNEI. Deletions cut 7 bases from V and 0 bases from J, with 13 bases between. There are 14 residues in the CDR3. This CDR3 is CASTSQGVSYEQYF. CDR3 sequence (DNA): TGTGCCAGCACCTCCCAGGGAGTCTCCTACGAGCAGTACTTC.

In this sample, this clone turned up a few times. This CDR3 reads CASSLQGNYGYTF. DNA for the CDR3: TGTGCCAGCAGTCTACAGGGTAACTATGGCTACACCTTC. The chain is built from TRBV2 and TRBJ1-2; D possibly corresponds to TRBD1 (6 bases). Deletions cut 5 bases from V and 1 base from J, with 8 bases between. The V gene's germline CDR1 is SNHLY and CDR2 FYNNEI. This CDR3 contains 13 residues. Together with reference TRBV2 and TRBJ1-2, the CDR3 gives the full variable domain: EPEVTQTPSHQVTQMGQEVILRCVPISNHLYFYWYRQILGQKVEFLVSFYNNEISEKSEIFDDQFSVERPDGSNFTLKIRSTKLEDSAMYFCASSLQGNYGYTFGSGTRLTVV.

The chain links TRBV7-9 to TRBJ1-2; TRBD1 might be the D (5 bases). V was trimmed by 1 base and J by 7 bases, leaving 13 bases between them. This CDR3 has 14 residues. In germline, CDR1 is SEHNR, CDR2 FQNEAQ (reference sequence). CDR3 sequence (DNA): TGTGCCAGCAGCTTAGGGGCTGGACAAGCTGGCTACACCTTC. It codes for CASSLGAGQAGYTF.

V gene TRBV4-2 combines with J gene TRBJ2-1, with D possibly being TRBD1 (5 bases). The ends were cut back, 0 bases at V and 0 bases at J, with 15 bases in the middle. Germline CDR1 is LGHNA and CDR2 is YNFKEQ. The CDR3 sequence is 18 residues long. Written as DNA, the CDR3 is TGTGCCAGCAGCCAAGATAGGGGTACAACGAGCTCCTACAATGAGCAGTTCTTC. It yields the protein CASSQDRGTTSSYNEQFF.

Details on this clone: In the same sample, other DNA sequences code for this CDR3. V usage is TRBV28 and J usage is TRBJ1-2, with unresolved D. V lost 2 bases, J lost 7 bases, and 8 bases lay in between. Germline assignment: CDR1 MDHEN and CDR2 SYDVKM. This CDR3 comprises 12 residues. In DNA form, the CDR3 reads TGTGCCAGCAGTTTAGTTTCAAGTGGCTACACCTTC. It translates to CASSLVSSGYTF.

The J gene is TRBJ2-7, the V gene TRBV29-1; 7 bases are shared with TRBD1. With V trimmed by 3 bases and J by 7 bases, 18 bases remained unmatched. Looked up from germline, CDR1 is SQVTM and CDR2 is ANQGSEA. This CDR3 has 16 amino acids. This CDR3 is CSVDLSHRGSPGEQYF. The CDR3 coding sequence is TGCAGCGTTGACTTGAGCCACAGGGGCTCCCCCGGTGAGCAGTACTTC.

The rearrangement uses TRBV7-3 and TRBJ1-2, with D possibly being TRBD1 (6 bases). Per the germline V gene, CDR1 is SGHTA and CDR2 is FQGTGA. The length of the CDR3 is 14 residues. Trimming took 5 bases from V and 4 from J, leaving 14 bases between them. The CDR3 sequence is CASSPQGGTYGYTF. The DNA for the CDR3 is TGTGCCAGCAGCCCACAGGGAGGTACCTATGGCTACACCTTC.

This clone was seen a few times. The rearrangement joins TRBV2 to TRBJ1-1; no reliable D call. The length of the CDR3 is 14 residues. The germline V gene has CDR1 SNHLY and CDR2 FYNNEI. V lost 7 bases and J 1 base, leaving 13 bases between the germline ends. Written as DNA, the CDR3 is TGTGCCAGCACTGACCGGGCCCCGAACACTGAAGCTTTCTTT. Translation: CASTDRAPNTEAFF.

The rearrangement uses TRBV7-2 and TRBJ2-5; 9 nucleotides match TRBD2. Per germline, CDR1 SGHTA and CDR2 FQGNSA. The V gene end was trimmed by 5 bases and the J gene end by 1 base; junction bases not matched to a gene: 2. This CDR3 region has 14 residues. The CDR3 protein is CASSVSGGQETQYF. CDR3 nucleotides: TGTGCCAGCAGCGTTAGCGGGGGCCAAGAGACCCAGTACTTC.

J is TRBJ2-7 and V is TRBV6-1; D gene unclear. V lost 6 bases and J 3 bases, leaving 6 bases between the germline ends. The CDR3 totals 11 residues. Germline CDR1 reads MNHNS; CDR2 reads SASEGT. The CDR3 reads CASSRNYEQYF. The CDR3 DNA reads as TGTGCCAGCAGCCGGAACTACGAGCAGTACTTC.

CDR3 sequence reads: CASSYSDSYEQYF. CDR3 bases: TGTGCCAGCAGTTACTCCGACTCCTACGAGCAGTACTTC. The chain employs TRBV6-5 and TRBJ2-7; D remains ambiguous. The ends were cut back, 0 bases at V and 0 bases at J, with 3 bases in the middle. Germline lookup yields CDR1 MNHEY and CDR2 SVGAGI. The CDR3 is 13 residues long.

The V call is TRBV6-1, the J call TRBJ1-2, with D possibly being TRBD1 (5 bases). The CDR3 runs 14 residues. Trimming took 6 bases from V and 4 from J, leaving 15 bases between them. The germline V gene has CDR1 MNHNS and CDR2 SASEGT. CDR3 region: CASRDGTGAYGYTF. CDR3 sequence (DNA): TGTGCCAGCAGGGATGGGACGGGAGCCTATGGCTACACCTTC.

The chain recombines TRBV7-9 with TRBJ1-5; TRBD1 agrees at 12 bases. The CDR3 is made up of 18 amino acids. CDR1 SEHNR and CDR2 FQNEAQ come from the germline V gene (reference sequence). V lost 3 bases, J lost 5 bases, and 11 bases stayed unmatched. The DNA for the CDR3 is TGTGCCAGCAGCTTTGGGGGGACAGGGGGCTCTGAGGATCAGCCCCAGCATTTT. It encodes CASSFGGTGGSEDQPQHF.

The chain links TRBV7-9 to TRBJ2-1; tentative D call: TRBD2 (6 bases). The CDR3 covers 12 residues. Trimming removed 2 bases at V and 9 bases at J, with 8 bases between. CDR1 SEHNR and CDR2 FQNEAQ come from the germline V gene (reference sequence). This CDR3 is CASSLRGAEQFF. As DNA, the CDR3 is TGTGCCAGCAGCTTACGCGGGGCTGAGCAGTTCTTC.

The V and J genes are TRBV6-6 and TRBJ1-1; D possibly corresponds to TRBD1 (5 bases). The CDR3 consists of 13 residues. The ends were cut back, 7 bases at V and 4 bases at J, with 13 bases in the middle. The germline gives CDR1 MNHNY, CDR2 SVGAGI (reference sequence). The CDR3 region has the DNA TGTGCCAGCACTCACGGGACGGTCACTGAAGCTTTCTTT. Translated, it gives CASTHGTVTEAFF.

The chain links TRBV18 to TRBJ2-1, with a tentative D call TRBD1 (5 bases). V shed 3 bases and J shed 6 bases, with 24 bases lying between them. The germline V gene has CDR1 KGHSH and CDR2 LQKENI. The CDR3 length is 18 residues. CDR3 DNA: TGTGCCAGCTCACCTCAGGGTTCGGGTAGGGCGAAGCCCAATGAGCAGTTCTTC. Translation: CASSPQGSGRAKPNEQFF.

The chain is built from TRBV5-1 and TRBJ2-3, with 9 bases matching TRBD2. V was pared by 0 bases and J by 4 bases, with 6 bases of the junction left unmatched. This CDR3 has 16 amino acids. CDR1 and CDR2 (germline): SGHRS, YFSETQ. The CDR3 coding sequence is TGCGCCAGCAGCTTGGCAGCGGGGGGCAGGGCAGATACGCAGTATTTT. It specifies CASSLAAGGRADTQYF.

The chain uses TRBV11-1 and TRBJ2-5, with a possible D match to TRBD1 (5 bases). V was pared by 5 bases and J by 5 bases, with 18 bases between. The CDR3 sequence is 15 residues long. Germline CDR1 reads SGHAT; CDR2 reads FQDESV (reference sequence). The CDR3 protein is CASSPGHYLGETQYF. In DNA form, the CDR3 reads TGTGCCAGCAGCCCCGGACACTACTTGGGGGAGACCCAGTACTTC.

J is TRBJ1-6 and V is TRBV6-6, with 8 bases lining up with TRBD1. The CDR3 has 14 amino acids. The germline V gene encodes CDR1 MNHNY and CDR2 SVGAGI (reference sequence). Unmatched junction bases numbered 12, after V lost 10 bases and J lost 10 bases. The chain's CDR3 is CATKPGQGHSPLHF. For the CDR3, the DNA is TGTGCCACCAAACCCGGACAGGGACACTCACCCCTCCACTTT.

This sequence joins TRBV2 and TRBJ1-4, with 8 bases lining up with TRBD1. The V gene end was trimmed by 6 bases and the J gene end by 7 bases; junction bases not matched to a gene: 10. The CDR3 loop spans 15 amino acids. Germline CDR1 SNHLY, CDR2 FYNNEI. The CDR3 protein is CASSTSGQGSEKLFF. In DNA, the CDR3 is TGTGCCAGCAGCACGAGCGGACAGGGTTCTGAAAAACTGTTTTTT.

This sequence joins TRBV18 and TRBJ1-1; 7 bases match TRBD1. J was trimmed by 4 bases and V by 6 bases; bases with no gene match: 5. The germline V gene has CDR1 KGHSH and CDR2 LQKENI. There are 13 residues in the CDR3. Written as DNA, the CDR3 is TGTGCCAGCTCCGAGGGACAGATCACTGAAGCTTTCTTT. It yields the protein CASSEGQITEAFF. Looking up the rest from reference TRBV18 and TRBJ1-1 gives the full variable domain: NAGVMQNPRHLVRRRGQEARLRCSPMKGHSHVYWYRQLPEEGLKFMVYLQKENIIDESGMPKERFSAEFPKEGPSILRIQQVVRGDSAAYFCASSEGQITEAFFGQGTRLTVV.

V usage is TRBV18 and J usage is TRBJ2-1, with TRBD2 matching 11 bases. The V and J ends lost 6 bases and 7 bases, in that order; junction bases with no gene match: 23. The CDR3 sequence is 20 residues long. Per the germline V gene, CDR1 is KGHSH and CDR2 is LQKENI. The CDR3 loop is CASSRTPLAGGSNARNEQFF. CDR3 DNA: TGTGCCAGCTCGCGTACCCCCCTAGCGGGGGGTTCGAACGCACGTAATGAGCAGTTCTTC.

This clone was picked up one time. A junction boundary mismatches the germline segment, possibly from a read error. The chain is built from TRBV10-3 and TRBJ2-3; 9 positions agree with TRBD2. Germline V gene lookup returns CDR1 ENHRY and CDR2 SYGVKD. The CDR3 has 13 residues. The CDR3 DNA sequence: TGTGCCATTTCCGGGACTAGCATAGATACGCAGTATTTT. Translation gives CAISGTSIDTQYF.

The rearrangement links TRBV11-2 to TRBJ2-7, with D unresolved. The CDR3 contains 16 residues. Trimming removed 2 bases from V and 3 bases from J, with 17 bases in between. The germline V gene encodes CDR1 SGHAT and CDR2 FQNNGV. The CDR3 sequence: CASSLTFYRAGYEQYF. As DNA, the CDR3 is TGTGCCAGCAGCTTAACGTTTTATCGGGCCGGCTACGAGCAGTACTTC.

The chain recombines TRBV10-3 with TRBJ2-2; 7 bases line up with TRBD1. Germline V gives CDR1 ENHRY, CDR2 SYGVKD. Germline trimming cut 6 bases from V and 1 base from J; bases unmatched to any gene: 2. This CDR3 spans 14 amino acids. CDR3 coding DNA: TGTGCCATCAGGGGGACAGAGAACACCGGGGAGCTGTTTTTT. The encoded protein is CAIRGTENTGELFF.

This clone came up once. The chain combines TRBV6-6 with TRBJ1-6; TRBD1 agrees at 8 bases. The germline V gene has CDR1 MNHNY and CDR2 SVGAGI (reference sequence). J lost 6 bases, V lost 7 bases, and 5 bases had no gene match. The CDR3 runs to 14 residues. The CDR3 nucleotides read TGTGCCAGCAACCCGACAGGGGTTAATTCACCCCTCCACTTT. Protein sequence: CASNPTGVNSPLHF.

The DNA for the CDR3 is TGTGCCAGTAATACGCAGGGTAATTATGGCTACACCTTC. Residues: CASNTQGNYGYTF. The chain couples TRBV28 to TRBJ1-2; TRBD1 might be the D (5 bases). This CDR3 comprises 13 residues. Germline CDR1 reads MDHEN; CDR2 reads SYDVKM. V lost 9 bases and J 5 bases, leaving 16 bases between the germline ends.